This T cell receptor (beta chain) came from a study of cytomegalovirus exposure and HLA in healthy donors. Study findings and constraints: The study labeled more than 150 TCR beta chains cytomegalovirus-associated. With high specificity and sensitivity, the classifier reportedly diagnosed cytomegalovirus status. Subsequent analysis of the approximately 120 validation repertoires found a tendency for first-cohort TCR clusters to co-occur.

This table comes from immunoSEQ multiplex PCR, and its TCRdb copy is limited to in-frame clones, with some not included. Altogether about 110,000 clones are present, over 75% being singletons, with the ten largest covering approximately 3%. The length of the CDR3 is 14 residues. Germline V gene sequence: CDR1 MNHEY, CDR2 SVGAGI. The V and J ends lost 7 bases and 8 bases respectively, with 20 bases between them. This clone showed up just once. Its antigen remains unidentified. The sample taken for sequencing was PBMCs. The origin of this receptor is a woman between 18 and 29 years old in good health and CMV-seronegative. V gene TRBV6-5 combines with J gene TRBJ1-1, with D unclear. CDR3 residues: CASTLGLGHQEAFF. The CDR3 bases are TGTGCCAGCACCCTCGGACTTGGGCATCAGGAAGCTTTCTTT.